Shown below are 9 T cell receptor beta chains from a single sample sequenced in a study of T cell repertoires in cytomegalovirus infection. TCRdb passed the reads through MiXCR, listing each CDR3 protein once. The table lists approximately 76,000 distinct CDR3 sequences, 3% to 4.5% of them singletons. The sample comprised PBMCs. These receptors were obtained from a human donor in good health (CMV status not recorded). Some clones in this sample may be carry-over from other donors' samples.

This clonotype was counted at least ten times. The chain couples TRBV10-3 to TRBJ1-1; D ambiguous. The V and J ends lost 0 bases and 1 base respectively, with 12 bases between them. Germline loops: CDR1 ENHRY, CDR2 SYGVKD. The CDR3 is 16 residues long. CDR3 sequence: CAISESSVRTNTEAFF. The CDR3 DNA sequence: TGTGCCATCAGTGAGTCGAGTGTACGGACGAACACTGAAGCTTTCTTT.

There are many counts of this clonotype. This sequence joins TRBV9 and TRBJ1-6; no clear D. The CDR3 consists of 16 residues. Trimming left V 3 bases short and J 8 bases short, with 18 bases between. Germline CDR1 reads SGDLS; CDR2 reads YYNGEE. This chain's CDR3 is CASSADKWSRDSPLHF. The CDR3 nucleotides read TGTGCCAGCAGCGCCGATAAATGGAGTCGGGATTCACCCCTCCACTTT.

This clonotype has ten or more counts. The chain combines TRBV4-1 with TRBJ1-3, with unresolved D. V was trimmed by 0 bases and J by 3 bases, leaving 12 bases between them. The CDR3 is 16 residues long. The germline V gene encodes CDR1 MGHRA and CDR2 YSYEKL. CDR3 sequence (DNA): TGCGCCAGCAGCCAAGATGGAAAGCTCTTTGGAAACACCATATATTTT. This translates into CASSQDGKLFGNTIYF.

This clonotype was counted many times. The CDR3 DNA reads TGTGCCAGCAGCTCGGGACTCATTCTCACAGATACGCAGTATTTT. This translates into CASSSGLILTDTQYF. J is TRBJ2-3 and V is TRBV7-2; tentative D call: TRBD2 (6 bases). Germline-derived CDR1 and CDR2 are SGHTA and FQGNSA. The CDR3 contains 15 residues. V was shortened by 4 bases and J by 2 bases, with 13 bases between the two germline ends.

This clonotype was observed at least ten times. The genes are TRBV7-8 and TRBJ1-2, with D uncertain. CDR1 and CDR2 (germline): SGHVS, FQNEAQ. V was clipped by 2 bases and J by 2 bases, with 9 bases between them. CDR3 length: 14 residues. This chain's CDR3 is CASSLHSGNYGYTF. The CDR3 nucleotides are TGTGCCAGCAGCTTACATTCGGGCAACTATGGCTACACCTTC.

This clonotype showed up many times. The chain carries TRBV5-4 and TRBJ1-2; 8 nucleotides match TRBD1. The germline CDR1 and CDR2 sequences are SGHNT and YYREEE (reference sequence). CDR3 length: 14 residues. After removal of 5 bases from V and 5 bases from J, the junction contained 8 bases not matched to a gene. CDR3 amino acids: CASSSGGDGYGYTF. Written as DNA, the CDR3 is TGTGCCAGCAGTTCAGGGGGCGACGGATATGGCTACACCTTC.

Comment on this clonotype: The conserved final phenylalanine or tryptophan is absent from the CDR3, which likely points to a read error. The chain employs TRBV29-1 and TRBJ2-2; D is uncertain. Trimming removed 5 bases at V and 2 bases at J, with 0 bases between. In germline, CDR1 is SQVTM, CDR2 ANQGSEA. CDR3 length: 10 amino acids. CDR3 in DNA: TGCAGCGTTAACACCGGGGAGCTGTTTCTG. This gives the protein CSVNTGELFL.

This clonotype was counted ten times or more. V usage is TRBV27 and J usage is TRBJ1-1, with 8 nucleotides matching TRBD1. The CDR3 spans 14 residues. Trimming at V came to 3 bases and at J to 5 bases, leaving 5 bases not matched to a gene. In germline, CDR1 is MNHEY, CDR2 SMNVEV (reference sequence). The CDR3 is CASSLTGVYTEAFF. CDR3 in DNA: TGTGCCAGCAGTTTGACAGGGGTCTATACTGAAGCTTTCTTT.

Turning to this clonotype: This could be a read error, since a much larger clone is one nucleotide away. The chain has TRBV19 and TRBJ1-1; 7 bases line up with TRBD1. The CDR3 has 10 residues. Germline-derived CDR1 and CDR2 are LNHDA and SQIVND (reference sequence). CDR3 sequence (DNA): TGTGCCAGTGGGACAGCTGAAGCTTCCTTT. Translation: CASGTAEASF.